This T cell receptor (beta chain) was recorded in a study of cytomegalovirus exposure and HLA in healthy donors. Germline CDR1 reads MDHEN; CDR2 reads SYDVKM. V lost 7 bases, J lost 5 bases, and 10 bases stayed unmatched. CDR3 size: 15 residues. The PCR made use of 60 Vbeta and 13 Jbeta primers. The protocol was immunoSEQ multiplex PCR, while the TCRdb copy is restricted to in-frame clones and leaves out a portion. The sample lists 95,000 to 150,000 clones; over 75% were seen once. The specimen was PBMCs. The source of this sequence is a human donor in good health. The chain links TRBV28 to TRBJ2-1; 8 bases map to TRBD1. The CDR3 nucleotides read TGTGCCAGCATTCTCCAGGGGGCCGGGAACAATGAGCAGTTCTTC. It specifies CASILQGAGNNEQFF.